This entry lists 18 T cell receptor beta chains sequenced from one sample in a study of blood T cell repertoires in COVID-19. Sequencing used immunoSEQ multiplex PCR; TCRdb keeps in-frame clones, though not all of them. The sample lists 490,000 or so clones, roughly nine tenths occurring once. The sequencing sample was made of PBMCs or T cells enriched from blood (not recorded which). These receptors were taken from an older woman who had recovered from COVID-19.

V gene TRBV5-1 combines with J gene TRBJ1-1, with D possibly TRBD1 on 5 matching bases. CDR3 size: 14 residues. Per the germline V gene, CDR1 is SGHRS and CDR2 is YFSETQ. The V end was cut by 2 bases, the J end by 5 bases, with 13 bases between. The CDR3 DNA sequence: TGCGCCAGCAGCTTAGGCGCCGGGGGGACTGAAGCTTTCTTT. Encoded protein: CASSLGAGGTEAFF. The full variable domain, rest sourced from reference TRBV5-1 and TRBJ1-1, is KAGVTQTPRYLIKTRGQQVTLSCSPISGHRSVSWYQQTPGQGLQFLFEYFSETQRNKGNFPGRFSGRQFSNSRSEMNVSTLELGDSALYLCASSLGAGGTEAFFGQGTRLTVV.

The V gene is TRBV5-8, the J gene TRBJ1-2; TRBD1 matches at 12 bases. The CDR3 spans 14 residues. Germline V gives CDR1 SGHTS, CDR2 YDEGEE. Trimming removed 4 bases from V and 4 bases from J; junction bases left unmatched: 2. The chain's CDR3 is CASSGGQGAYGYTF. Written as DNA, the CDR3 is TGTGCCAGCAGCGGGGGACAGGGGGCCTATGGCTACACCTTC. The full variable domain, completed using reference TRBV5-8 and TRBJ1-2, is EAGVTQSPTHLIKTRGQQATLRCSPISGHTSVYWYQQALGLGLQFLLWYDEGEERNRGNFPPRFSGRQFPNYSSELNVNALELEDSALYLCASSGGQGAYGYTFGSGTRLTVV.

The count of this clone is one. V and J are TRBV4-1 and TRBJ1-3, with D perhaps TRBD1 (5 bases). The germline V and J ends were trimmed by 1 base and 0 bases, with 13 bases remaining between them. The CDR3 consists of 17 residues. Germline assignment: CDR1 MGHRA and CDR2 YSYEKL. CDR3 sequence: CASSQVPTVNSGNTIYF. Written as DNA, the CDR3 is TGCGCCAGCAGCCAAGTTCCGACAGTCAACTCTGGAAACACCATATATTTT.

V is TRBV4-1 and J is TRBJ1-6; 10 nucleotides agree with TRBD1. Germline-derived CDR1 and CDR2 are MGHRA and YSYEKL. This CDR3 comprises 13 residues. The ends lost 6 bases at V and 7 bases at J; junction bases unmatched: 0. Here the CDR3 reads CASRGQGNSPLHF. CDR3 in DNA: TGCGCCAGCAGGGGACAGGGGAATTCACCCCTCCACTTT.

V usage is TRBV2 and J usage is TRBJ2-7, with D possibly matching TRBD2 (6 bases). Germline V gene data show CDR1 as SNHLY and CDR2 as FYNNEI. V lost 8 bases and J lost 1, with 9 bases in between. The CDR3 covers 12 residues. The CDR3 spells CASGRGSYEQYF. The CDR3, as DNA: TGTGCCAGCGGGCGGGGTTCCTACGAGCAGTACTTC. Together with reference TRBV2 and TRBJ2-7, the CDR3 gives the full variable domain: EPEVTQTPSHQVTQMGQEVILRCVPISNHLYFYWYRQILGQKVEFLVSFYNNEISEKSEIFDDQFSVERPDGSNFTLKIRSTKLEDSAMYFCASGRGSYEQYFGPGTRLTVT.

The rearrangement joins TRBV27 to TRBJ1-2; D is possibly TRBD1 (6 bases). The CDR3 sequence is 16 residues long. Trimming took 0 bases from V and 2 from J, leaving 13 bases between them. Per the germline V gene, CDR1 is MNHEY and CDR2 is SMNVEV (reference sequence). The CDR3 reads CASSLSAQGSNYGYTF. The CDR3 nucleotides are TGTGCCAGCAGTTTATCGGCTCAGGGGAGCAACTATGGCTACACCTTC.

Only one count was recorded for this clone. One end of the junction does not line up with germline, which may come from a read error. This chain connects TRBV4-1 to TRBJ1-4, with 7 nucleotides matching TRBD1. The CDR3 length is 17 residues. Germline V gene lookup returns CDR1 MGHRA and CDR2 YSYEKL. CDR3 sequence: CASSREGTGAAKEKLFF. The CDR3 DNA reads TGCGCCAGCAGCCGAGAAGGAACAGGGGCTGCTAAGGAAAAACTGTTTTTT.

This chain joins TRBV29-1 and TRBJ2-3; no clear D gene. The CDR3 loop spans 14 amino acids. V lost 3 bases to trimming and J lost 0 bases, with 10 bases between them. CDR1 is SQVTM, CDR2 ANQGSEA, per germline. DNA of the CDR3: TGCAGCGTTGACCCGACACAGAGCACAGATACGCAGTATTTT. The encoded protein is CSVDPTQSTDTQYF.

V is TRBV10-3 and J is TRBJ2-5, with 9 bases lining up with TRBD1. Germline trimming cut 10 bases from V and 3 bases from J; bases unmatched to any gene: 6. Germline CDR1 ENHRY, CDR2 SYGVKD. This CDR3 contains 13 residues. This CDR3 is CATSGTGKETQYF. The CDR3 DNA follows: TGTGCCACTTCCGGGACAGGGAAAGAGACCCAGTACTTC.

The chain couples TRBV5-1 to TRBJ2-3, with TRBD1 identical over 7 bases. Trimming removed 3 bases from V and 1 base from J; junction bases left unmatched: 8. The CDR3 covers 16 residues. Per the germline V gene, CDR1 is SGHRS and CDR2 is YFSETQ. CDR3 sequence: CASSSRRTGGTDTQYF. Written as DNA, the CDR3 is TGCGCCAGCAGCTCCCGACGGACAGGAGGCACAGATACGCAGTATTTT.

This clone was seen just once. The chain employs TRBV11-2 and TRBJ1-1; tentatively, D is TRBD1 (5 bases). Trimming removed 5 bases at V and 4 bases at J, with 14 bases between. CDR1 and CDR2 from the germline V gene are SGHAT and FQNNGV. The CDR3 is made up of 14 amino acids. The chain's CDR3 is CASSLSIGGTEAFF. The CDR3, as DNA: TGTGCCAGCAGCCTATCCATCGGGGGCACTGAAGCTTTCTTT.

The chain links TRBV5-1 to TRBJ2-3; D gene unclear. The CDR3 extends over 16 amino acids. The germline V gene has CDR1 SGHRS and CDR2 YFSETQ. Trimming left V 0 bases short and J 0 bases short, with 11 bases between. CDR3 loop: CASSLVSVSSTDTQYF. CDR3 DNA: TGCGCCAGCAGCTTGGTTTCAGTGTCGAGCACAGATACGCAGTATTTT.

The V call is TRBV18, the J call TRBJ1-5; a weak D match, TRBD1 (6 bases). Germline CDR1 is KGHSH and CDR2 is LQKENI. Trimming pared 5 bases from V and 6 bases from J, leaving 8 bases between. This CDR3 has 12 residues. The CDR3 loop reads CASSEGGQPQHF. CDR3 nucleotide sequence: TGTGCCAGCTCAGAAGGGGGTCAGCCCCAGCATTTT.

The rearrangement joins TRBV7-9 to TRBJ1-6; perhaps TRBD1 as D (6 bases). Germline CDR1 and CDR2: SEHNR and FQNEAQ (reference sequence). V was clipped by 5 bases and J by 7 bases, with 18 bases between them. The CDR3 is made up of 16 amino acids. In DNA form, the CDR3 reads TGTGCCAGCAGCATTTCCTCCGGGGGGGCAAATTCACCCCTCCACTTT. It yields the protein CASSISSGGANSPLHF.

The chain links TRBV19 to TRBJ2-7; D might be TRBD2 (6 bases). Trimming stripped 5 bases from V and 3 bases from J, with 17 bases between. This CDR3 region has 15 residues. Germline V gene lookup returns CDR1 LNHDA and CDR2 SQIVND (reference sequence). CDR3 amino acids: CASSPAAAGFYEQYV. The CDR3, as DNA: TGTGCCAGTAGTCCTGCCGCTGCGGGGTTCTACGAGCAGTACGTC.

This rearrangement joins TRBV7-9 to TRBJ1-4, with a possible D match to TRBD1 (5 bases). This CDR3 comprises 15 residues. The V and J ends lost 5 bases and 7 bases respectively, with 17 bases between them. The germline gives CDR1 SEHNR, CDR2 FQNEAQ (reference sequence). The CDR3 region has the DNA TGTGCCAGCAGCCGCTGGGGGGAAGTTTCTGAAAAACTGTTTTTT. It codes for CASSRWGEVSEKLFF.

The chain joins TRBV14 to TRBJ2-3, with D hard to call. The germline V and J ends were trimmed by 3 bases and 5 bases, with 3 bases remaining between them. Per germline, CDR1 SGHDN and CDR2 FVKESK. This CDR3 is built from 11 residues. The CDR3 DNA reads as TGTGCCAGCAGCCAGAGAGATACGCAGTATTTT. Translated, it gives CASSQRDTQYF. Full variable domain (missing parts from reference TRBV14 and TRBJ2-3): EAGVTQFPSHSVIEKGQTVTLRCDPISGHDNLYWYRRVMGKEIKFLLHFVKESKQDESGMPNNRFLAERTGGTYSTLKVQPAELEDSGVYFCASSQRDTQYFGPGTRLTVL.

This clone has just a few counts. The J gene is TRBJ1-6, the V gene TRBV19; possibly TRBD1 for D (5 bases). The CDR3 loop spans 14 amino acids. Per the germline V gene, CDR1 is LNHDA and CDR2 is SQIVND (reference sequence). Trimming stripped 7 bases from V and 6 bases from J, with 13 bases between. CDR3 DNA: TGTGCCAGTAAGGGAGGAGGGGTTAATTCACCCCTCCACTTT. Its protein is CASKGGGVNSPLHF. Looking up the rest from reference TRBV19 and TRBJ1-6 gives the full variable domain: DGGITQSPKYLFRKEGQNVTLSCEQNLNHDAMYWYRQDPGQGLRLIYYSQIVNDFQKGDIAEGYSVSREKKESFPLTVTSAQKNPTAFYLCASKGGGVNSPLHFGNGTRLTVT.